This T cell receptor beta chain was identified during a study of blood T cell repertoires in COVID-19. Per germline, CDR1 MDHEN and CDR2 SYDVKM. CDR3 length equals 14 residues. Trimming took 1 base from V and 3 from J, leaving 8 bases between them. Measured with immunoSEQ multiplex PCR; TCRdb has only the in-frame clones, and not every one. This table has roughly 410,000 clones, about nine tenths appearing once. The clonotype comes from a middle-aged woman with COVID-19, enrolled during active disease. The chain joins TRBV28 to TRBJ2-3; D may be TRBD2 (5 bases). The sequencing sample was made of peripheral blood. CDR3 nucleotides: TGTGCCAGCAGTTTATTCACTAGTACAGATACGCAGTATTTT. It encodes CASSLFTSTDTQYF.